One TCR beta chain is described in this entry. Antigen specificity is unknown. The source of the sample is a study of T cell repertoires in cytomegalovirus infection. About the research overall: Well-studied HLA-B-restricted CMV epitopes were used in the study alongside recently identified HLA-C-restricted ones. The public TCR beta signatures pointed to both CMV infection and matching HLA type. The study, taken as a whole, reports: Within the response measured ex vivo, HLA-C-restricted CMV-specific TCR beta clonotypes were dominant.

TCRdb re-analysed the reads in MiXCR, keeping a single row per CDR3 protein. Seen here are 650,000 to 900,000 distinct CDR3 sequences, about 33% observed once, and the top ten hold roughly 12%. The receptor's source is a human donor in good health (CMV status not recorded). Some clones in this sample may be carry-over from other donors' samples. The material was cultured CD8+ T cells from PBMCs, obtained from culture after CMV antigen stimulation.

The DNA for the CDR3 is TGTGCCAGCAGCTCACGACAGCCGACGACTACCTACGAGCAGTACTTC. Translated, it gives CASSSRQPTTTYEQYF. The chain uses TRBV7-9 and TRBJ2-7; D could derive from TRBD1 or TRBD2 (5 bases each). From germline, CDR1 is SEHNR and CDR2 FQNEAQ (reference sequence). This CDR3 is 16 amino acids long. Deletions cut 4 bases from V and 2 bases from J, with 18 bases between.